This record covers a single TCR beta chain. What this receptor recognizes is not known. Base qualities are not provided; no much larger clone lies one nucleotide away. From each donor, a single peripheral blood sample of roughly 0.11 L on average was drawn into heparinised tubes. Naive, central memory, regulatory and stem cell-like memory CD4+ T cells were sorted on a BD FACSAria II using a panel including CD45RO, CCR7, CD25, CD127, CD95 and CD27. Every sorted population had a purity above 95%. PBMCs were isolated immediately by Lymphoprep density gradient centrifugation and stained directly without culture. So that batch effects would be minimized, each experiment stained and sorted samples in pairs, pairing one healthy donor with one patient. The sample comes from a study of beta chain features in type 1 diabetes (dated by TCRdb to 2016 to 2018). Notes on the research overall: Patients and healthy donors did not differ in mean age, gender distribution, total cell number or subset yield. A total of 100 million to 140 million sorted cells were examined across all samples, and the number of cells per subset was strongly correlated with RNA yield. In the study, recently diagnosed type 1 diabetes patients and matched healthy donors were compared on the TCRB repertoires of their sorted circulating CD4+ T cell subsets. Naive and central memory subsets were obtained from all 30 or so donors, but regulatory and stem cell-like memory subsets were isolated from only 8 patients and roughly 8 healthy donors. The paper as a whole reports these results and caveats: Type 1 diabetes patients showed a moderate but significant shortening of TCRB CDR3 length in all four CD4+ subsets. Because the HLA sub-analyses included only small numbers of individuals, any influence of HLA type on TCRB rearrangement was left unresolved. Naive, central memory and regulatory TCRB repertoires appeared to be more similar among patients than among healthy donors. Because cDNA was sequenced instead of genomic DNA, highly expressing activated cells could be over-represented, though the groups showed no difference in activation or CD3 levels. Shorter templates might have been favored by PCR, but patient and control samples were amplified and corrected together, so both groups would have been affected equally by any skew. Patients with type 1 diabetes made fewer insertions and deleted more nucleotides at VDJ recombination sites, implying thymic rearrangement abnormalities.

The entire isolated RNA was reverse transcribed using the High Capacity cDNA Reverse Transcription Kit, and thus expressed TCRB transcripts were sequenced. Deep immunoSEQ sequencing was performed on naive, central memory and regulatory T cell samples, with an average of roughly 3.5 million total reads per sample. Sorted cells were lysed in RLT buffer, and RNA was extracted using DNase-treated RNeasy Micro or Mini kits according to cell number. Each cell subset was processed on its own to prevent cross-contamination, while patient and healthy donor samples were processed together. The immunoSEQ multiplex PCR was used to amplify TCRB sequences from cDNA, generating 87-bp fragments that spanned the CDR3 region. Sequencing of the amplicons was performed on the Illumina HiSeq platform. In the authors' own workflow: PCR bias was corrected computationally using synthetic template baselines, and reads within Hamming distance 2 were collapsed, with unmergeable singletons discarded. By aligning reads against IMGT, V, D and J genes, CDR3 length, and insertions or deletions at six rearrangement sites were assigned. Within each subset, clonotype counts were normalized to the number of sorted cells before true diversity and Gini coefficients were calculated with the tcR R package. Repertoire sharing was quantified using the overlap coefficient calculated on TCRB nucleotide sequences. Out-of-frame TCRB sequences from naive cells were analyzed to stand in for the pre-selection repertoire. The immuneACCESS repertoire file appears here via TCRdb, limited to in-frame rearrangements. These files lack a portion of the clones; in checked studies, under half of the deficit traces to unresolved V genes, and the cause of the others is not known. The DNA gave D and trimming, while V, J and clone size come from that table. Within this sample are about 900,000 clones, with roughly a sixth of them counted one time only. Clones ranked in the top ten supply about 0.02% of the sample.

Here V drops 2 bases and J drops 0 bases, and the junction holds 7 bases not matched to any gene. Reading from cysteine to phenylalanine, the CDR3 counts 17 amino acids. Only the CDR3 portion is preserved as DNA: 51 bases, with reading frame beginning at the first base. In the germline V gene, CDR1 corresponds to MGHRA and CDR2 to YSYEKL. Sequencing was carried out using naive CD4+ T cells from blood. The meaning of the sample's cell subset or site label: true naive CD4+ T cells. This clonotype was obtained from a woman in her late teens or twenties in good health. This chain joins TRBV4-1 to TRBJ2-3; 8 central bases correspond to TRBD2. The CDR3 reads CASSQPLSGTSTDTQYF. The bases read TGCGCCAGCAGCCAACCGCTTAGCGGGACTAGCACAGATACGCAGTATTTT.